A single sample gave rise to the 10 T cell receptor beta chains below, sequenced in a study of CD8+CD57+ T cells in acquired aplastic anemia. Genomic DNA, serving as template, underwent TCR beta VDJ and CDR3 profiling. A single record per CDR3 protein comes from TCRdb applying MiXCR to the reads. The table includes fewer than 250,000 distinct CDR3 sequences, around 45% detected once. Patients sequenced had flow cytometry evidence of CD8+CD57+ cell expansion. The specimen sequenced was sorted CD4+, CD8+, or CD8+CD57+ T cells (not recorded which) from PBMCs. These TCRs come from a human donor with aplastic anemia.

The chain recombines TRBV5-6 with TRBJ2-1, with TRBD2 identical over 8 bases. Germline V gene lookup returns CDR1 SGHDT and CDR2 YYEEEE. This CDR3 spans 15 amino acids. The ends lost 0 bases at V and 6 bases at J; junction bases unmatched: 5. The CDR3 nucleotides are TGTGCCAGCAGCTTGGCGGGGGGGGGAAGCAATGAGCAGTTCTTC. Translation: CASSLAGGGSNEQFF.

As to this clonotype: A read error is possible here, since a much larger clone lies one base away. The gene calls are TRBV6-2 or TRBV6-3 and TRBJ2-7; D remains ambiguous. Germline values: CDR1 MNHEY, CDR2 SVGEGT. The length of the CDR3 is 13 residues. CDR3 residues: CAGSYAMDYEQYF. CDR3 sequence (DNA): TGTGCCGGCAGTTACGCGATGGACTACGAGCAGTACTTC.

The chain is built from TRBV20-1 and TRBJ1-1; no clear D gene. Trimming stripped 2 bases from V and 3 bases from J, with 7 bases between. Germline CDR1 is DFQATT and CDR2 is SNEGSKA (reference sequence). The CDR3 runs to 12 residues. The CDR3, as DNA: TGCAGTGCTAGACAGCTGGACACTGAAGCTTTCTTT. Encoded protein: CSARQLDTEAFF.

This sequence joins TRBV6-6 and TRBJ2-7, with D unclear. The V gene's germline CDR1 is MNHNY and CDR2 SVGAGI (reference sequence). The V gene lost 5 bases and the J gene lost 4 bases, with 18 bases spanning the gap. The CDR3 is 15 residues long. DNA of the CDR3: TGTGCCAGCAGTCCCCCGAGACGGAATTTATACGAGCAGTACTTC. It encodes CASSPPRRNLYEQYF.

In this sample, this clonotype turned up many times. Here the CDR3 DNA reads TGTGCCAGCAAGTCAAGTGTATATAGCAATCAGCCCCAGCATTTT. This encodes CASKSSVYSNQPQHF. V and J are TRBV6-5 and TRBJ1-5; D is undetermined. CDR1 MNHEY and CDR2 SVGAGI come from the germline V gene. CDR3 length: 15 amino acids. The V end lost 7 bases, the J end lost 0 bases, and 13 bases lay between the germline ends.

The chain uses TRBV19 and TRBJ1-1; possible D gene TRBD1, 5 bases. Deletions cut 2 bases from V and 6 bases from J, with 13 bases between. This CDR3 is 14 amino acids long. From germline, CDR1 is LNHDA and CDR2 SQIVND (reference sequence). The CDR3 is CASSIRGVEAEAFF. The CDR3 DNA reads TGTGCCAGTAGTATAAGAGGGGTCGAGGCTGAAGCTTTCTTT.

This chain uses TRBV10-3 with TRBJ2-1, with D perhaps given as TRBD1 or TRBD2 (5 bases each). The CDR3 runs 14 residues. Germline values: CDR1 ENHRY, CDR2 SYGVKD. The V end lost 1 base, the J end lost 6 bases, and 10 bases lay between the germline ends. The chain's CDR3 is CAISEWGPTNEQFF. In DNA, the CDR3 is TGTGCCATCAGTGAGTGGGGACCAACCAATGAGCAGTTCTTC.

The table lists this clonotype with a count of one. At one end the junction does not follow the germline gene, possibly because of a read error. This chain links TRBV7-9 with TRBJ2-5; TRBD2 might be the D (7 bases). CDR3 length equals 14 residues. The V gene's germline CDR1 is SEHNR and CDR2 FQNEAQ (reference sequence). This CDR3 reads CASSQDRGGETQYF. CDR3 bases: TGCGCCAGCAGCCAAGATAGGGGGGGCGAGACCCAGTACTTC.

This clonotype was found many times. J is TRBJ1-1 and V is TRBV20-1; tentatively, D is TRBD1 (6 bases). This CDR3 region has 13 residues. V was pared by 6 bases and J by 1 base, with 12 bases between. CDR1 is DFQATT and CDR2 is SNEGSKA in the germline V gene (reference sequence). The CDR3 DNA reads as TGCAGTGCGAGCAGACAGGCGAACACTGAAGCTTTCTTT. As protein: CSASRQANTEAFF.

The J gene is TRBJ2-3, the V gene TRBV5-6; possibly TRBD1 for D (5 bases). The CDR3 has 14 residues. Deletions cut 4 bases from V and 5 bases from J, with 14 bases between. Germline V gene lookup returns CDR1 SGHDT and CDR2 YYEEEE. CDR3 sequence reads: CASSGEGAEDTQYF. The CDR3 DNA is TGTGCCAGCAGCGGGGAAGGGGCTGAAGATACGCAGTATTTT.